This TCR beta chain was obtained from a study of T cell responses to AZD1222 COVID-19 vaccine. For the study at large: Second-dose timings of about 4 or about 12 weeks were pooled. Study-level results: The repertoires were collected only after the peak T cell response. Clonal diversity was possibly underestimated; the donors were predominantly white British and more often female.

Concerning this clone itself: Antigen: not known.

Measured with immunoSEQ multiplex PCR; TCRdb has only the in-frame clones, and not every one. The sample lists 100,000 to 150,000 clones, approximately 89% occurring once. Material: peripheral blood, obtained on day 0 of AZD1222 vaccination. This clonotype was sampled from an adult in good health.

The chain's CDR3 is CASSMGGVGNQPQHF. In nucleotides, the CDR3 is TGTGCCAGCAGTATGGGCGGGGTTGGCAATCAGCCCCAGCATTTT. The genes are TRBV6-5 and TRBJ1-5; D ambiguous. Germline CDR1 is MNHEY and CDR2 is SVGAGI. The CDR3 contains 15 residues. V lost 5 bases to trimming and J lost 2 bases, with 13 bases between them.